A single sample is the source of the 10 T cell receptor beta chains below, sequenced in a study of T cells after yellow fever vaccination. TCRdb re-analysed the 5' RACE reads in MiXCR, keeping a single row per CDR3 protein. The repertoire includes 50,000 to 65,000 distinct CDR3 sequences, 6.5% to 8.5% of them detected once, and 24% sits in the top ten. Sequencing used CD8+ T cells not binding an NS4B(214-222) dextramer, sorted from PBMCs, obtained roughly 47 days after the first yellow fever vaccination. These receptors were obtained from a man younger than 35 who received the YFV17D yellow fever vaccine.

About this clonotype itself: At one boundary the junction diverges from the germline segment, which might be a read error. This sequence joins TRBV2 and TRBJ2-7; 10 bases agree with TRBD1. Germline V lookup: CDR1 SNHLY, CDR2 FYNNEI. The CDR3 sequence is 13 residues long. This CDR3 is CGSSGTGVLEQYF. CDR3 bases: TGTGGCAGCAGTGGGACAGGGGTCCTCGAGCAGTACTTC.

This clonotype was seen ten or more times. The V and J genes are TRBV7-8 and TRBJ2-1; possibly TRBD2 for D (5 bases). This CDR3 comprises 14 residues. Trimming pared 3 bases from V and 4 bases from J, leaving 10 bases between. Germline V CDR1 and CDR2: SGHVS, FQNEAQ. The DNA of the CDR3 is TGTGCCAGCAGCTTTCGAGGGCTATACAATGAGCAGTTCTTC. This encodes CASSFRGLYNEQFF.

This clonotype was detected ten times or more. The rearrangement links TRBV20-1 to TRBJ1-6; no definite D call. V gave up 5 bases and J gave up 7 bases, with 12 bases separating them. The V gene's germline CDR1 is DFQATT and CDR2 SNEGSKA (reference sequence). There are 13 residues in the CDR3. Written as DNA, the CDR3 is TGCAGTGCTTCTCCCGGAGGCAATTCACCCCTCCACTTT. Its translation: CSASPGGNSPLHF.

V usage is TRBV6-1 and J usage is TRBJ2-1; 9 bases fit TRBD2. V shed 0 bases, J shed 4 bases, and the junction held 7 bases outside the gene matches. The CDR3 totals 17 residues. Germline V gene lookup returns CDR1 MNHNS and CDR2 SASEGT. The CDR3 here is CASSEAPAGGGYNEQFF. CDR3 sequence (DNA): TGTGCCAGCAGTGAAGCCCCAGCGGGGGGAGGTTACAATGAGCAGTTCTTC.

This clonotype was recorded at least ten times. V usage is TRBV4-2 and J usage is TRBJ1-3; D call uncertain. CDR3 length: 15 residues. Germline CDR1 and CDR2: LGHNA and YNFKEQ. V was cut by 0 bases and J by 4 bases, with 10 bases left in between. The CDR3 DNA reads as TGTGCCAGCAGCCAAGATCCGGCCGGAGGAAACACCATATATTTT. Translating it yields CASSQDPAGGNTIYF.

V usage is TRBV25-1 and J usage is TRBJ1-3; no clear D. Trimming removed 2 bases from V and 0 bases from J, with 14 bases in between. The CDR3 extends over 17 amino acids. Germline values: CDR1 MGHDK, CDR2 SYGVNS. The CDR3 DNA reads TGTGCCAGCAGTGAACCCCCGGAGCTTACCTCTGGAAACACCATATATTTT. Protein sequence: CASSEPPELTSGNTIYF.

This clonotype was observed a handful of times. V gene TRBV7-6 combines with J gene TRBJ1-2, with D possibly being TRBD1 (5 bases). This CDR3 spans 16 amino acids. Trimming cost V 2 bases and J 6 bases, with 19 bases left between them. Germline CDR1 is SGHVS and CDR2 is FNYEAQ. Written as DNA, the CDR3 is TGTGCCAGCAGCTTAACAGTTACCGGGGACCCGGATGGCTACACCTTC. It encodes CASSLTVTGDPDGYTF.

This clonotype appeared many times. The chain couples TRBV27 to TRBJ2-1; D not certain. With 3 bases removed from V and 7 bases from J, the gap between germline ends came to 10 bases. The CDR3 extends over 13 amino acids. CDR1 MNHEY and CDR2 SMNVEV come from the germline V gene (reference sequence). The CDR3 region has the DNA TGTGCCAGCAGTTTTGTTCCGTCAAATGAGCAGTTCTTC. It yields the protein CASSFVPSNEQFF.

The J gene is TRBJ1-3, the V gene TRBV6-2 or TRBV6-3, with 7 bases aligning to TRBD1. The CDR3 contains 15 residues. Germline values: CDR1 MNHEY, CDR2 SVGEGT. The junction had 6 bases not matched to a gene; V was cut back by 0 bases and J by 7 bases. For the CDR3, the DNA is TGTGCCAGCAGTTACTCGTCCAGGGACAGTAACACCATATATTTT. Its protein is CASSYSSRDSNTIYF.

CDR3 bases: TGTGCCAGCAGCCCCGCGGGGTTCGACACCGGGGAGCTGTTTTTT. Translated, it gives CASSPAGFDTGELFF. The gene calls are TRBV6-4 and TRBJ2-2; a possible D gene is TRBD2 (6 bases). Germline V gene sequence: CDR1 MRHNA, CDR2 SNTAGT. Deletions cut 6 bases from V and 3 bases from J, with 14 bases between. The CDR3 loop spans 15 amino acids.